Listed below are T cell receptor beta chains from one sample, sequenced in a study of blood T cell repertoires in COVID-19. Libraries were prepared by immunoSEQ multiplex PCR; TCRdb keeps only in-frame clonotypes and omits some of them. Here the sample spans about 98,000 clones, less than 85% being singletons. Sequenced: peripheral blood. The source of these receptors is a man aged 70-80 years with active or convalescent COVID-19. The CDR3 runs from the conserved cysteine through the conserved F or W. D genes are given only for firm matches. Clone size is given for some rows only: seen once, a few or many times, or a class if the clone is expanded.

v_call: TRBV7-2
d_call: TRBD2
clone_size: many
j_call: TRBJ2-7
cdr3_aa: CASSFPTSGVLINTYEQYF
cdr3_nt: TGTGCCAGCAGCTTCCCCACTAGCGGGGTCCTTATTAATACCTACGAGCAGTACTTC

v_call: TRBV19
d_call: TRBD2
clone_size: -
j_call: TRBJ2-1
cdr3_aa: CASSIEGSSGGEQFF
cdr3_nt: TGTGCCAGTAGTATAGAAGGGAGTAGCGGGGGGGAGCAGTTCTTC

v_call: TRBV5-1
d_call: TRBD1
clone_size: -
j_call: TRBJ2-1
cdr3_aa: CASSDRGGNGRNVEQFF
cdr3_nt: TGCGCCAGCAGCGATAGAGGGGGCAACGGGCGGAATGTTGAGCAGTTCTTC

v_call: TRBV6-2/TRBV6-3
d_call: -
clone_size: -
j_call: TRBJ1-5
cdr3_aa: CASSYSISGPIQPQHF
cdr3_nt: TGTGCCAGCAGTTACTCGATTTCAGGGCCAATTCAGCCCCAGCATTTT

v_call: TRBV10-3
d_call: TRBD2
clone_size: -
j_call: TRBJ2-1
cdr3_aa: CAIREGEDEQFF
cdr3_nt: TGTGCCATCCGGGAGGGTGAAGATGAGCAGTTCTTC

v_call: TRBV12-5
d_call: -
clone_size: -
j_call: TRBJ2-7
cdr3_aa: CASGLVLGHPYEQYF
cdr3_nt: TGTGCTAGTGGTTTGGTACTTGGACACCCCTACGAGCAGTACTTC

v_call: TRBV18
d_call: -
clone_size: -
j_call: TRBJ2-7
cdr3_aa: CASSSRSSYEQYF
cdr3_nt: TGTGCCAGCTCAAGTAGGAGCTCCTACGAGCAGTACTTC

v_call: TRBV2
d_call: -
clone_size: -
j_call: TRBJ2-7
cdr3_aa: CASTAEGYEQYF
cdr3_nt: TGTGCCAGCACGGCAGAGGGCTACGAGCAGTACTTC

v_call: TRBV25-1
d_call: -
clone_size: -
j_call: TRBJ1-3
cdr3_aa: CASSDDRMGGNTIYF
cdr3_nt: TGTGCCAGCAGTGACGACAGAATGGGTGGAAACACCATATATTTT

v_call: TRBV6-4
d_call: TRBD1
clone_size: -
j_call: TRBJ2-1
cdr3_aa: CASSGSWDSHNEQFF
cdr3_nt: TGTGCCAGCAGTGGGTCCTGGGACAGCCACAATGAGCAGTTCTTC

v_call: TRBV9
d_call: TRBD1
clone_size: few
j_call: TRBJ1-1
cdr3_aa: CASSPPLRDRGGAFF
cdr3_nt: TGTGCCAGCAGCCCCCCCCTCCGGGACAGGGGGGGAGCTTTCTTT

v_call: TRBV27
d_call: -
clone_size: -
j_call: TRBJ2-7
cdr3_aa: CASSFYGTPRPPAYEQYF
cdr3_nt: TGTGCCAGCAGTTTCTATGGGACTCCCAGACCCCCTGCTTACGAGCAGTACTTC

v_call: TRBV2
d_call: -
clone_size: -
j_call: TRBJ1-6
cdr3_aa: CASSGVEGRSPLHF
cdr3_nt: TGTGCCAGCTCCGGGGTAGAGGGAAGGTCACCCCTCCACTTT

v_call: TRBV3-1/TRBV3-2
d_call: -
clone_size: -
j_call: TRBJ2-1
cdr3_aa: CASSQVAGTYNEQFF
cdr3_nt: TGTGCCAGCAGCCAAGTTGCAGGGACTTACAATGAGCAGTTCTTC

v_call: TRBV30
d_call: TRBD1
clone_size: -
j_call: TRBJ1-2
cdr3_aa: CAWRKTGNYGYTF
cdr3_nt: TGTGCCTGGAGGAAGACAGGGAACTATGGCTACACCTTC

v_call: TRBV20-1
d_call: -
clone_size: once
j_call: TRBJ2-6
cdr3_aa: CSASRSPGANVLTF
cdr3_nt: TGCAGTGCTAGTCGGAGCCCTGGGGCCAACGTCCTGACTTTC

v_call: TRBV5-4
d_call: -
clone_size: -
j_call: TRBJ1-1
cdr3_aa: CASSLGGITEAFF
cdr3_nt: TGTGCCAGCAGCCTAGGGGGAATCACTGAAGCTTTCTTT

v_call: TRBV7-2
d_call: -
clone_size: -
j_call: TRBJ1-2
cdr3_aa: CASNSFDRNYGYTF
cdr3_nt: TGTGCCAGCAACTCCTTTGACAGGAACTATGGCTACACCTTC

v_call: TRBV7-9
d_call: -
clone_size: -
j_call: TRBJ2-6
cdr3_aa: CASSAQGFLTGANVLTF
cdr3_nt: TGTGCCAGCAGCGCACAGGGTTTTCTCACTGGGGCCAACGTCCTGACTTTC

v_call: TRBV27
d_call: TRBD1
clone_size: -
j_call: TRBJ2-4
cdr3_aa: CASSRQGNIQYF
cdr3_nt: TGTGCCAGCAGTAGACAGGGTAACATTCAGTACTTC

v_call: TRBV5-1
d_call: TRBD1
clone_size: few
j_call: TRBJ1-1
cdr3_aa: CASSLGDRGNTEAFF
cdr3_nt: TGCGCCAGCAGCTTGGGGGACAGGGGAAACACTGAAGCTTTCTTT

v_call: TRBV9
d_call: -
clone_size: -
j_call: TRBJ1-2
cdr3_aa: CASSVEVGEYGYTF
cdr3_nt: TGTGCCAGCAGCGTAGAAGTCGGAGAGTATGGCTACACCTTC

v_call: TRBV15
d_call: -
clone_size: once
j_call: TRBJ2-1
cdr3_aa: CATSRAGTQGEQFF
cdr3_nt: TGTGCCACCAGCAGAGCCGGGACCCAGGGGGAGCAGTTCTTC

v_call: TRBV2
d_call: -
clone_size: once
j_call: TRBJ1-2
cdr3_aa: CASSNTGISSGYTF
cdr3_nt: TGTGCCAGCAGTAACACAGGTATTAGCTCTGGCTACACCTTC

v_call: TRBV5-1
d_call: TRBD1
clone_size: -
j_call: TRBJ1-1
cdr3_aa: CASSLWTGRMNTEAFF
cdr3_nt: TGCGCCAGCAGCTTGTGGACAGGTCGCATGAACACTGAAGCTTTCTTT

v_call: TRBV3-1/TRBV3-2
d_call: -
clone_size: -
j_call: TRBJ2-7
cdr3_aa: CASSQAGFFSYEQYF
cdr3_nt: TGTGCCAGCAGCCAAGCAGGGTTCTTCTCCTACGAGCAGTACTTC

v_call: TRBV5-1
d_call: TRBD1
clone_size: -
j_call: TRBJ2-3
cdr3_aa: CASSSYRGTDTQYF
cdr3_nt: TGCGCCAGCAGCTCATACAGGGGGACAGATACGCAGTATTTT

v_call: TRBV5-1
d_call: TRBD2
clone_size: few
j_call: TRBJ2-3
cdr3_aa: CASSLGRGNTDTQYF
cdr3_nt: TGCGCCAGCAGCTTGGGGCGGGGGAACACAGATACGCAGTATTTT

v_call: TRBV6-5
d_call: TRBD1
clone_size: -
j_call: TRBJ1-3
cdr3_aa: CASSYRGTGSGNTIYF
cdr3_nt: TGTGCCAGCAGTTACAGGGGGACAGGCTCTGGAAACACCATATATTTT

v_call: TRBV3-1/TRBV3-2
d_call: -
clone_size: once
j_call: TRBJ1-5
cdr3_aa: CASSQGRNQPQHF
cdr3_nt: TGTGCCAGCAGCCAAGGCAGAAATCAGCCCCAGCATTTT

v_call: TRBV6-5
d_call: -
clone_size: -
j_call: TRBJ2-1
cdr3_aa: CASILGQGAMDEQFF
cdr3_nt: -

v_call: TRBV18
d_call: -
clone_size: -
j_call: TRBJ2-7
cdr3_aa: CASSPGTALGGEQYF
cdr3_nt: TGTGCCAGCTCACCAGGGACAGCGCTTGGGGGGGAGCAGTACTTC

v_call: TRBV28
d_call: -
clone_size: -
j_call: TRBJ2-7
cdr3_aa: CASTPTVLGGGGAYEQYF
cdr3_nt: TGTGCCAGCACCCCCACCGTGCTCGGGGGAGGAGGGGCCTACGAGCAGTACTTC

v_call: TRBV5-4
d_call: -
clone_size: -
j_call: TRBJ1-2
cdr3_aa: CASSLRQLYGYTF
cdr3_nt: TGTGCCAGCAGCTTGAGACAGCTCTATGGCTACACCTTC

v_call: TRBV5-4
d_call: -
clone_size: -
j_call: TRBJ1-2
cdr3_aa: CASSLGGGAGSNYGYTF
cdr3_nt: TGTGCCAGCAGCTTGGGAGGGGGAGCAGGTTCAAACTATGGCTACACCTTC

v_call: TRBV11-3
d_call: -
clone_size: -
j_call: TRBJ1-1
cdr3_aa: CASSLNQRAEAFF
cdr3_nt: TGTGCCAGCAGCTTAAACCAGAGGGCTGAAGCTTTCTTT

v_call: TRBV12-5
d_call: TRBD1
clone_size: -
j_call: TRBJ1-6
cdr3_aa: CASGFEGGSSYNSPLHF
cdr3_nt: TGTGCTAGTGGTTTTGAAGGGGGCAGCTCCTATAATTCACCCCTCCACTTT

v_call: TRBV2
d_call: -
clone_size: -
j_call: TRBJ2-3
cdr3_aa: CASSWAVLTDTQYF
cdr3_nt: TGTGCCAGCAGTTGGGCAGTTCTAACAGATACGCAGTATTTT

v_call: TRBV30
d_call: -
clone_size: -
j_call: TRBJ1-1
cdr3_aa: CAWSVQTEAFF
cdr3_nt: TGTGCCTGGAGTGTACAGACTGAAGCTTTCTTT

v_call: TRBV29-1
d_call: -
clone_size: -
j_call: TRBJ2-5
cdr3_aa: CSVEWRQETQYF
cdr3_nt: TGCAGCGTTGAATGGAGACAAGAGACCCAGTACTTC

v_call: TRBV5-1
d_call: TRBD2
clone_size: -
j_call: TRBJ2-1
cdr3_aa: CASSFPSGLAGGNEQFF
cdr3_nt: TGCGCCAGCAGCTTCCCCTCAGGACTAGCGGGGGGGAATGAGCAGTTCTTC

v_call: TRBV5-4
d_call: -
clone_size: -
j_call: TRBJ2-7
cdr3_aa: CASSLAGSYEQYF
cdr3_nt: TGTGCCAGCAGCTTGGCAGGGTCCTACGAGCAGTACTTC

v_call: TRBV3-1/TRBV3-2
d_call: TRBD2
clone_size: -
j_call: TRBJ2-5
cdr3_aa: CASSLAGGPEETQYF
cdr3_nt: TGTGCCAGCAGCTTAGCGGGGGGGCCGGAAGAGACCCAGTACTTC

v_call: TRBV2
d_call: TRBD2
clone_size: -
j_call: TRBJ2-3
cdr3_aa: CASRGWGGTDTQYF
cdr3_nt: TGTGCCAGCAGGGGTTGGGGGGGGACAGATACGCAGTATTTT

v_call: TRBV30
d_call: TRBD1
clone_size: -
j_call: TRBJ2-7
cdr3_aa: CAWNRQGWTYEQYF
cdr3_nt: TGTGCCTGGAACCGACAGGGGTGGACCTACGAGCAGTACTTC

v_call: TRBV9
d_call: -
clone_size: many
j_call: TRBJ1-2
cdr3_aa: CASSDSRDNLYGYTF
cdr3_nt: TGTGCCAGCAGCGACAGTCGGGACAACCTCTATGGCTACACCTTC